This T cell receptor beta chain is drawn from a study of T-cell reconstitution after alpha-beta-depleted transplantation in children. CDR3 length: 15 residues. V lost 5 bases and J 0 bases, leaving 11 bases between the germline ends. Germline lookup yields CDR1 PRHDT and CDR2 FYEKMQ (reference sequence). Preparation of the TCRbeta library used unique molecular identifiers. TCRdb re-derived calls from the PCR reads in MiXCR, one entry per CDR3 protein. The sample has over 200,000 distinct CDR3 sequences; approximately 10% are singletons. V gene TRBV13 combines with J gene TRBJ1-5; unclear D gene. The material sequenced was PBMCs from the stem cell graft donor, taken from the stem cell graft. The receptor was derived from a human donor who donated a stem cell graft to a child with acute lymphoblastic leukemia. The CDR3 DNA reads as TGTGCCAGCAGCCTAAGACGGGGTAGCAATCAGCCCCAGCATTTT. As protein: CASSLRRGSNQPQHF.